The sample holds many counts of the clone carrying this T cell receptor beta chain. Its target is unknown. The CDR3 has 15 residues. The V gene's germline CDR1 is SQVTM and CDR2 ANQGSEA. V lost 4 bases and J 3 bases, leaving 18 bases between the germline ends. The data belong to a study of CD8 T cells in ankylosing spondylitis. General study findings and limits: A CD8+ phenotype characterized the disease-linked clones, which were relatively rare in peripheral blood. Characteristic of ankylosing spondylitis blood, it appeared, was a TCR beta motif comprising several highly homologous variants. Reportedly, matched ankylosing spondylitis synovial fluid was significantly enriched for disease-linked clones.

Molecular-barcoded quantitative 5'-RACE produced these TCR beta libraries. TCRdb passed the 5' RACE reads through MiXCR, listing each CDR3 protein once. The sample includes some 140,000 distinct CDR3 sequences, 7.5% to 9.5% of them seen just once. The TCR originated in a male donor with ankylosing spondylitis. J is TRBJ1-2 and V is TRBV29-1; D call uncertain. Sample: synovial fluid, either unsorted or a sorted T cell fraction (not recorded which). CDR3 sequence: CSVAPKPGYDYGYTF. The CDR3 region has the DNA TGCAGCGTTGCCCCCAAGCCGGGTTATGACTATGGCTACACCTTC.